These 10 T cell receptor beta chains were sequenced from one sample in a study of T cells in Graves' hyperthyroidism and ophthalmopathy. Amplification targeted TCR beta CDR3 regions from RNA transcripts. When the TCR CDR3 underwent first-round RT-PCR, the HTBI primer set was used. TCRdb reprocessed the multiplex PCR reads with MiXCR, giving one entry per CDR3 protein. Of some 350,000 distinct CDR3 sequences listed, 13% to 15% are singletons. Sequencing was done on a sample of blood. Receptor source: a woman aged 55-69 years with Graves' ophthalmopathy.

This clonotype was seen more than once but under ten times. The CDR3 nucleotides read TGCAGCGCTACAGGGGGCGGGCGGTCCATGAACACTGAAGCTTTCTTT. It codes for CSATGGGRSMNTEAFF. The chain recombines TRBV29-1 with TRBJ1-1; 9 bases are shared with TRBD1. Trimming at V came to 7 bases and at J to 0 bases, leaving 12 bases not matched to a gene. Germline V gene lookup returns CDR1 SQVTM and CDR2 ANQGSEA. This CDR3 has 16 residues.

This clonotype was seen a few times. This sequence joins TRBV4-1 and TRBJ2-3, with unresolved D. CDR1 and CDR2 (germline): MGHRA, YSYEKL. The CDR3 consists of 13 residues. Trimming stripped 8 bases from V and 6 bases from J, with 15 bases between. CDR3 amino acids: CASHGSSRDTQYF. The CDR3 region has the DNA TGCGCCAGCCACGGCTCCTCTCGGGATACGCAGTATTTT.

The CDR3 sequence is CAWSEAGSYNEQFF. For the CDR3, the DNA is TGTGCCTGGAGTGAGGCGGGCTCCTACAATGAGCAGTTCTTC. The gene calls are TRBV30 and TRBJ2-1; a possible D gene is TRBD2 (5 bases). The CDR3 loop spans 14 amino acids. V lost 1 base to trimming and J lost 0 bases, with 7 bases between them. Germline V gene lookup returns CDR1 GTSNPN and CDR2 SVGIG (reference sequence).

This clonotype was recorded many times. The V and J genes are TRBV5-1 and TRBJ1-4, with no clear D. V gave up 0 bases and J gave up 7 bases, with 10 bases separating them. Germline V gives CDR1 SGHRS, CDR2 YFSETQ. The CDR3 is made up of 14 amino acids. The CDR3 region is CASSLGQVSEKLFF. In nucleotides, the CDR3 is TGCGCCAGCAGCTTGGGTCAGGTTTCTGAAAAACTGTTTTTT.

This clonotype was detected a few times. The chain couples TRBV5-1 to TRBJ2-1, with 13 bases identical to TRBD2. Germline trimming cut 4 bases from V and 0 bases from J; bases unmatched to any gene: 7. CDR3 size: 18 residues. CDR1 and CDR2 from the germline V gene are SGHRS and YFSETQ. The CDR3 spells CASSVGLAGPTSYNEQFF. In nucleotides, the CDR3 is TGCGCCAGCAGCGTGGGACTAGCGGGACCTACCTCCTACAATGAGCAGTTCTTC.

The chain links TRBV20-1 to TRBJ2-1; D not certain. V lost 6 bases to trimming and J lost 9 bases, with 12 bases between them. The germline V gene encodes CDR1 DFQATT and CDR2 SNEGSKA (reference sequence). This CDR3 has 11 amino acids. The CDR3 DNA is TGCAGTGCCAGCGCCCCCCGTGAGCAGTTCTTC. This translates into CSASAPREQFF.

This clonotype was detected ten times or more. The CDR3 here is CASSDEHRGTYEQYF. DNA of the CDR3: TGTGCCAGCAGCGACGAGCACAGGGGTACCTACGAGCAGTACTTC. The J gene is TRBJ2-7, the V gene TRBV12-3 or TRBV12-4; TRBD1 matches 7 bases. The CDR3 has 15 amino acids. After removal of 6 bases from V and 2 bases from J, the junction contained 10 bases not matched to a gene.

For this clonotype: A single base separates this from a much larger clone, so it may be a read error. The CDR3 does not end in the conserved phenylalanine or tryptophan, so this is likely a read error. This chain joins TRBV27 and TRBJ1-2; no clear D. This CDR3 has 14 residues. The V end was cut by 6 bases, the J end by 0 bases, with 11 bases between. CDR1 is MNHEY and CDR2 is SMNVEV in the germline V gene (reference sequence). The CDR3 coding sequence is TGTGCCAGCAGGGTGACGGCTTCTAACTATGGCTACACCTTA. This encodes CASRVTASNYGYTL.

The chain links TRBV7-9 to TRBJ2-7; tentatively, D is TRBD1 (5 bases). This CDR3 contains 14 residues. V was shortened by 1 base and J by 1 base, with 8 bases between the two germline ends. Germline CDR1 SEHNR, CDR2 FQNEAQ (reference sequence). The CDR3 DNA is TGTGCCAGCAGCTTAGTAGGGGATTCCTACGAGCAGTACTTC. Residues: CASSLVGDSYEQYF. Full variable domain (outside the CDR3, taken from reference TRBV7-9 and TRBJ2-7): DTGVSQNPRHKITKRGQNVTFRCDPISEHNRLYWYRQTLGQGPEFLTYFQNEAQLEKSRLLSDRFSAERPKGSFSTLEIQRTEQGDSAMYLCASSLVGDSYEQYFGPGTRLTVT.

Many counts were recorded for this clonotype. The V and J genes are TRBV3-1 and TRBJ2-1; TRBD2 matches at 12 bases. Germline V gene lookup returns CDR1 LGHDT and CDR2 YNNKEL (reference sequence). V lost 4 bases, J lost 9 bases, and 7 bases stayed unmatched. The length of the CDR3 is 15 residues. Written as DNA, the CDR3 is TGTGCCAGCAGCCCCTCGACTAGCGGGAGAGCTGAGCAGTTCTTC. Translation gives CASSPSTSGRAEQFF.